These 27 T cell receptor beta chains were all obtained from the same sample, sequenced in a study of blood T cell repertoires in COVID-19. The protocol was immunoSEQ multiplex PCR, while the TCRdb copy is restricted to in-frame clones and leaves out a portion. The sample records about 160,000 clones, roughly 80% being singletons. What was sequenced was peripheral blood. The receptors derive from a man in his 70s with acute or convalescent COVID-19.

As DNA, the CDR3 is TGTGCCAGCAGCCCTGGGGGACTTCACAATGAGCAGTTCTTC. Its translation: CASSPGGLHNEQFF. This chain uses TRBV3-1 (or the pseudogene TRBV3-2) with TRBJ2-1, with D maybe TRBD2 (6 bases). The CDR3 runs 14 residues. CDR1 and CDR2 (germline): LGHDT, YNNKEL (reference sequence). Trimming took off 4 bases at V and 5 bases at J, with 12 bases between the two ends.

V is TRBV6-1 and J is TRBJ1-2; possible D gene TRBD1, 5 bases. Germline-derived CDR1 and CDR2 are MNHNS and SASEGT. CDR3 length equals 15 residues. V lost 2 bases, J lost 7 bases, and 17 bases lay in between. DNA of the CDR3: TGTGCCAGCAGTGAACCGGGTGCGGGACTCGCTGGCTACACCTTC. Its translation is CASSEPGAGLAGYTF.

This chain joins TRBV4-2 and TRBJ1-6; TRBD1 matches at 7 bases. V lost 4 bases and J lost 12; bases outside the gene matches: 3. Germline V gene sequence: CDR1 LGHNA, CDR2 YNFKEQ. The CDR3 runs to 12 residues. The CDR3 DNA reads as TGTGCCAGCAGCCTAGACAGGGAACCCCTCCACTTT. Translating gives CASSLDREPLHF.

The chain joins TRBV5-4 to TRBJ2-7; weak D call: TRBD2 (6 bases). CDR1 is SGHNT and CDR2 is YYREEE in the germline V gene (reference sequence). V shed 5 bases and J shed 4 bases, with 13 bases lying between them. The CDR3 spans 13 residues. The CDR3 bases are TGTGCCAGCAGTGGTGGGGGGATATACGAGCAGTACTTC. Its protein product is CASSGGGIYEQYF.

The chain is built from TRBV2 and TRBJ1-1; D gene unclear. Trimming shortened V by 7 bases and J by 6 bases, and 15 bases separated the two germline ends. This CDR3 is 13 amino acids long. The V gene's germline CDR1 is SNHLY and CDR2 FYNNEI. CDR3 in amino acids: CASNRIPRAEAFF. CDR3 bases: TGTGCCAGCAACCGAATCCCACGGGCTGAAGCTTTCTTT. The full variable domain, its missing parts supplied by reference TRBV2 and TRBJ1-1, is EPEVTQTPSHQVTQMGQEVILRCVPISNHLYFYWYRQILGQKVEFLVSFYNNEISEKSEIFDDQFSVERPDGSNFTLKIRSTKLEDSAMYFCASNRIPRAEAFFGQGTRLTVV.

A single count supports this clone. This chain joins TRBV25-1 and TRBJ2-3; 8 bases map to TRBD1. V was pared by 6 bases and J by 3 bases, with 2 bases of the junction left unmatched. CDR1 and CDR2 from the germline V gene are MGHDK and SYGVNS. The CDR3 runs to 13 residues. CDR3 in amino acids: CASRGTGTDTQYF. The CDR3 DNA reads as TGTGCCAGCAGAGGGACAGGAACAGATACGCAGTATTTT.

This clone has more than one count but fewer than ten. The chain links TRBV27 to TRBJ2-1, with D perhaps TRBD2 (6 bases). Between the trimmed V and J ends, which lost 5 bases and 3 bases, there was a span of 11 bases. The CDR3 covers 14 residues. Germline-derived CDR1 and CDR2 are MNHEY and SMNVEV (reference sequence). CDR3 region: CASSTPGLYNEQFF. CDR3 in DNA: TGTGCCAGCAGTACCCCGGGACTCTACAATGAGCAGTTCTTC.

This sequence joins TRBV19 and TRBJ2-1; possible D gene TRBD2, 5 bases. The germline V and J ends were trimmed by 6 bases and 6 bases, with 6 bases remaining between them. Per germline, CDR1 LNHDA and CDR2 SQIVND (reference sequence). This CDR3 has 11 amino acids. This CDR3 reads CASRRVNEQFF. Here the CDR3 DNA reads TGTGCCAGTAGGCGGGTCAATGAGCAGTTCTTC.

This clone was detected a few times. The chain is built from TRBV10-1 and TRBJ1-3; a weak D match, TRBD1 (5 bases). Germline-derived CDR1 and CDR2 are WNHNN and SYGVQD (reference sequence). Trimming pared 5 bases from V and 0 bases from J, leaving 11 bases between. The CDR3 sequence is 15 residues long. The CDR3 spells CASSPSGLSGNTIYF. CDR3 sequence (DNA): TGCGCCAGCAGTCCATCGGGACTCTCTGGAAACACCATATATTTT.

This chain joins TRBV2 and TRBJ1-2; 8 positions match TRBD1. After removal of 6 bases from V and 3 bases from J, the junction contained 15 bases not matched to a gene. CDR3 length equals 17 residues. Germline loops: CDR1 SNHLY, CDR2 FYNNEI. The CDR3 DNA is TGTGCCAGCAGCTTGATTACCGATGGACAGGGATACTATGGCTACACCTTC. Protein: CASSLITDGQGYYGYTF. Full variable domain (missing parts from reference TRBV2 and TRBJ1-2): EPEVTQTPSHQVTQMGQEVILRCVPISNHLYFYWYRQILGQKVEFLVSFYNNEISEKSEIFDDQFSVERPDGSNFTLKIRSTKLEDSAMYFCASSLITDGQGYYGYTFGSGTRLTVV.

CDR3 region: CASSFLAGREQFF. In nucleotides, the CDR3 is TGCGCCAGCAGCTTTCTAGCGGGGCGGGAGCAGTTCTTC. V usage is TRBV5-1 and J usage is TRBJ2-1, with 9 positions matching TRBD2. Losses at the gene ends were 2 bases for V and 10 bases for J; bases not matched to a gene: 4. Germline assignment: CDR1 SGHRS and CDR2 YFSETQ. This CDR3 is built from 13 residues.

The V gene is TRBV19, the J gene TRBJ2-1; 8 bases map to TRBD2. The CDR3 length is 16 residues. Germline V gene data show CDR1 as LNHDA and CDR2 as SQIVND (reference sequence). The ends lost 6 bases at V and 4 bases at J; junction bases unmatched: 11. CDR3 in DNA: TGTGCCAGTAGGAAGGGGACGGGGGGGATATACAATGAGCAGTTCTTC. Protein product: CASRKGTGGIYNEQFF.

This clone has just a few counts. The V call is TRBV4-1, the J call TRBJ2-3; TRBD1 matches at 8 bases. The CDR3 sequence is 18 residues long. Unmatched junction bases numbered 17, after V lost 4 bases and J lost 5 bases. Per germline, CDR1 MGHRA and CDR2 YSYEKL. The CDR3 here is CASSPWPYRQGQKDTQYF. In DNA, the CDR3 is TGCGCCAGCAGCCCCTGGCCATATCGACAGGGGCAAAAAGATACGCAGTATTTT.

The chain combines TRBV30 with TRBJ1-5; D perhaps matches TRBD1 (5 bases). The ends were cut back, 3 bases at V and 12 bases at J, with 18 bases in the middle. CDR1 and CDR2 from the germline V gene are GTSNPN and SVGIG (reference sequence). The CDR3 is 13 residues long. The CDR3 region is CAWSETIQGGQHF. Here the CDR3 DNA reads TGTGCCTGGAGCGAGACCATTCAGGGAGGCCAGCATTTT.

CDR3 sequence reads: CASSGLRGDQETQYF. CDR3 coding DNA: TGTGCCAGCAGTGGACTACGGGGGGACCAAGAGACCCAGTACTTC. The chain has TRBV6-2 or TRBV6-3 and TRBJ2-5; 7 bases align to TRBD2. V lost 5 bases and J lost 0; bases outside the gene matches: 6. CDR1 MNHEY and CDR2 SVGEGT come from the germline V gene. The CDR3 covers 15 residues.

The V call is TRBV4-3, the J call TRBJ2-7; D uncertain. Germline CDR1 reads LGHNA; CDR2 reads YSLEER. V lost 1 base and J 6 bases, leaving 10 bases between the germline ends. The CDR3 contains 13 residues. The CDR3 sequence: CASSQASVGEQYF. DNA of the CDR3: TGCGCCAGCAGCCAAGCGTCCGTCGGCGAGCAGTACTTC.

This clone was seen many times. The rearrangement links TRBV3-1 (or the pseudogene TRBV3-2) to TRBJ1-2; TRBD1 is a possible D gene (5 bases). Trimming removed 1 base from V and 7 bases from J, with 16 bases in between. CDR1 is LGHDT, CDR2 YNNKEL, per germline (reference sequence). This CDR3 is 15 amino acids long. The CDR3 DNA sequence: TGTGCCAGCAGCCAAGCGCGGCAGGGATCGGGTGGCTACACCTTC. It codes for CASSQARQGSGGYTF.

This clone was seen more than once but under ten times. This chain joins TRBV14 and TRBJ1-6; unclear D gene. The CDR3 is 15 residues long. Germline values: CDR1 SGHDN, CDR2 FVKESK. V was trimmed by 1 base and J by 6 bases, leaving 10 bases between them. The CDR3 here is CASSQGGSGNSPLHF. As DNA, the CDR3 is TGTGCCAGCAGCCAAGGAGGGTCCGGTAATTCACCCCTCCACTTT.

The chain couples TRBV30 to TRBJ2-2; D may be TRBD1 (6 bases). The ends were cut back, 7 bases at V and 3 bases at J, with 12 bases in the middle. Germline CDR1 and CDR2: GTSNPN and SVGIG (reference sequence). The CDR3 sequence is 13 residues long. This CDR3 reads CALQGEHTGELFF. CDR3 DNA: TGTGCCTTACAGGGAGAACACACCGGGGAGCTGTTTTTT.

The chain links TRBV24-1 to TRBJ1-5; D gene uncertain. V lost 6 bases and J lost 0, with 8 bases in between. This CDR3 has 14 amino acids. Germline CDR1 is KGHDR and CDR2 is SFDVKD. The CDR3 nucleotides are TGTGCCACCAGTACGGGAAATAGCAATCAGCCCCAGCATTTT. Translated: CATSTGNSNQPQHF.

Here the CDR3 DNA reads TGTGCCAGCAGCCGCTCCAGGGCGCGCTCCTACAATGAGCAGTTCTTC. This translates into CASSRSRARSYNEQFF. The chain uses TRBV6-2 or TRBV6-3 and TRBJ2-1, with a tentative D call TRBD1 (5 bases). Trimming removed 6 bases at V and 0 bases at J, with 15 bases between. CDR1 MNHEY and CDR2 SVGEGT come from the germline V gene. CDR3 length: 16 residues.

The V gene is TRBV13, the J gene TRBJ2-3; 8 bases match TRBD1. This CDR3 has 15 residues. Germline V lookup: CDR1 PRHDT, CDR2 FYEKMQ (reference sequence). The V gene end was trimmed by 5 bases and the J gene end by 3 bases; junction bases not matched to a gene: 7. The CDR3 DNA reads TGTGCCAGCAGCGTACGGACAGGGAGGACAGATACGCAGTATTTT. Amino acids: CASSVRTGRTDTQYF. Based on the CDR3 plus reference TRBV13 and TRBJ2-3, the full variable domain is AAGVIQSPRHLIKEKRETATLKCYPIPRHDTVYWYQQGPGQDPQFLISFYEKMQSDKGSIPDRFSAQQFSDYHSELNMSSLELGDSALYFCASSVRTGRTDTQYFGPGTRLTVL.

In this sample, this clone turned up many times. J is TRBJ2-7 and V is TRBV15; 7 bases fit TRBD1. The CDR3 runs to 16 residues. V lost 0 bases to trimming and J lost 6 bases; unmatched junction nucleotides: 11. Germline-derived CDR1 and CDR2 are LNHNV and YYDKDF (reference sequence). CDR3 region: CATSRDLSTGSREQYF. CDR3 DNA sequence: TGTGCCACCAGCAGAGATCTCTCGACAGGGTCACGCGAGCAGTACTTC.

V usage is TRBV7-9 and J usage is TRBJ1-1; the match to TRBD1 covers 8 bases. Per the germline V gene, CDR1 is SEHNR and CDR2 is FQNEAQ (reference sequence). The CDR3 runs to 14 residues. V was pared by 5 bases and J by 8 bases, with 10 bases of the junction left unmatched. CDR3 coding DNA: TGTGCCAGCAGCCTATTAGGACAGGGAGCCGAAGCTTTCTTT. Translated, it gives CASSLLGQGAEAFF. Complete variable domain (other parts from reference TRBV7-9 and TRBJ1-1): DTGVSQNPRHKITKRGQNVTFRCDPISEHNRLYWYRQTLGQGPEFLTYFQNEAQLEKSRLLSDRFSAERPKGSFSTLEIQRTEQGDSAMYLCASSLLGQGAEAFFGQGTRLTVV.

The chain joins TRBV11-2 to TRBJ2-2; possible D gene TRBD2, 5 bases. The V end lost 1 base, the J end lost 13 bases, and 7 bases lay between the germline ends. Germline V gene data show CDR1 as SGHAT and CDR2 as FQNNGV. The CDR3 loop spans 11 amino acids. The CDR3 DNA sequence: TGTGCCAGCAGCTTAGGAGGGCGGCTGTTTTTT. Protein product: CASSLGGRLFF.

This rearrangement joins TRBV21-1 to TRBJ1-1. TRBV21-1 is a pseudogene locus. The CDR3 runs 14 residues. The DNA of the CDR3 is TGTGCCAGCAGCCCCGGAGTGGGTCGTACTGAAGCTTTCTTT. Residues: CASSPGVGRTEAFF.

V gene TRBV7-9 combines with J gene TRBJ1-1; tentatively, D is TRBD1 (5 bases). With 8 bases removed from V and 6 bases from J, the gap between germline ends came to 25 bases. Germline values: CDR1 SEHNR, CDR2 FQNEAQ (reference sequence). This CDR3 region has 16 residues. CDR3 region: CASAAQQTAYRSEAFF. In DNA form, the CDR3 reads TGTGCCAGCGCAGCCCAACAAACAGCCTACAGGTCTGAAGCTTTCTTT.